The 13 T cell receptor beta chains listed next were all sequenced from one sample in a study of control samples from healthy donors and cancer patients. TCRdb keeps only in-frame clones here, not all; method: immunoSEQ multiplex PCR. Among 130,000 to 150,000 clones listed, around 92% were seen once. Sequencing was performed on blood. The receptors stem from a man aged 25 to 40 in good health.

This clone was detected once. CDR3 sequence: CASLLVGTEAFF. CDR3 coding DNA: TGTGCCAGTTTGTTGGTGGGCACTGAAGCTTTCTTT. V is TRBV2 and J is TRBJ1-1; no reliable D call. The germline gives CDR1 SNHLY, CDR2 FYNNEI. Trimming took off 9 bases at V and 4 bases at J, with 12 bases between the two ends. The CDR3 has 12 amino acids.

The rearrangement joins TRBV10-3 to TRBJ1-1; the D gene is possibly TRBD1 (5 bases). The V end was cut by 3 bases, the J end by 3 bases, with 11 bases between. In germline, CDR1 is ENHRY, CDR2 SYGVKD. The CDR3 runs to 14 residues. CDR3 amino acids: CAISEPGGDTEAFF. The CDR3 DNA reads TGTGCCATCAGTGAACCGGGGGGTGACACTGAAGCTTTCTTT.

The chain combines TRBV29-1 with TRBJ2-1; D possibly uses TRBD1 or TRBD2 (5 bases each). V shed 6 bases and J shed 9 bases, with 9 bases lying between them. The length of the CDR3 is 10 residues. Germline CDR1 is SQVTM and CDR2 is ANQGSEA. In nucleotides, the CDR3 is TGCAGCGTCCCGGGGCGTGAGCAGTTCTTC. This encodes CSVPGREQFF.

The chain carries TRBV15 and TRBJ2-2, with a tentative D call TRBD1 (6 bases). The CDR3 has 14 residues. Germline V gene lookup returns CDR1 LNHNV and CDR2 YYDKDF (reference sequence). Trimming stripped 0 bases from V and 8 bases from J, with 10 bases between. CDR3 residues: CATSREWGLGELFF. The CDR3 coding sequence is TGTGCCACCAGCAGAGAATGGGGGCTGGGGGAGCTGTTTTTT.

CDR3 DNA sequence: TGTGCCAGCAGCTTAGTGGGGGCCGGGGAGCTGTTTTTT. Its protein is CASSLVGAGELFF. This chain links TRBV7-9 with TRBJ2-2, with D perhaps TRBD1 or TRBD2 (5 bases each). Looked up from germline, CDR1 is SEHNR and CDR2 is FQNEAQ (reference sequence). CDR3 size: 13 residues. V lost 1 base to trimming and J lost 6 bases, with 6 bases between them.

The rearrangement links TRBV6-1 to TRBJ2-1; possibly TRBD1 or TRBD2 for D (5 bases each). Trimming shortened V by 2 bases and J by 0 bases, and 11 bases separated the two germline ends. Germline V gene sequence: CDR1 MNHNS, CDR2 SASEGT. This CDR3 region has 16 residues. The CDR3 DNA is TGTGCCAGCAGTGAAAGGGGACCGAGCTCCTACAATGAGCAGTTCTTC. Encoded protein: CASSERGPSSYNEQFF.

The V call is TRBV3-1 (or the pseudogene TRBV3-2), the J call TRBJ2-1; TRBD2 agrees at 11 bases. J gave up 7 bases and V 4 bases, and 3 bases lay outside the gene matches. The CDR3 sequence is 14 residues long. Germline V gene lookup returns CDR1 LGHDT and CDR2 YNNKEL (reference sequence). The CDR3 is CASSRLAGGNEQFF. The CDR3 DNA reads TGTGCCAGCAGCCGCCTAGCGGGGGGTAATGAGCAGTTCTTC.

This CDR3 reads CASSLGTRDTQYF. DNA of the CDR3: TGCGCCAGCAGCTTGGGGACTAGGGATACGCAGTATTTT. The V gene is TRBV5-1, the J gene TRBJ2-3; 7 bases align to TRBD2. The trim removed 0 bases at V and 6 bases at J, leaving 1 base unmatched. The CDR3 consists of 13 residues. Germline V CDR1 and CDR2: SGHRS, YFSETQ.

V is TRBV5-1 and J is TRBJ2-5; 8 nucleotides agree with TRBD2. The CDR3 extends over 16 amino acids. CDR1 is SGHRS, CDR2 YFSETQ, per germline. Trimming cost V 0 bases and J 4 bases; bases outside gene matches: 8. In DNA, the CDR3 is TGCGCCAGCAGCTTGGCGTTGGCGGGGGGAGGAGAGACCCAGTACTTC. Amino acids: CASSLALAGGGETQYF.

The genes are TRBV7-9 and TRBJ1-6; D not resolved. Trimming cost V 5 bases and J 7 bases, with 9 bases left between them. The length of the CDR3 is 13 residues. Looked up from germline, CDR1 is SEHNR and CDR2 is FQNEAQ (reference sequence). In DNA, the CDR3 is TGTGCCAGCAGCGCAGGAGTCAATTCACCCCTCCACTTT. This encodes CASSAGVNSPLHF. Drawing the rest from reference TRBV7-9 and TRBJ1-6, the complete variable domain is DTGVSQNPRHKITKRGQNVTFRCDPISEHNRLYWYRQTLGQGPEFLTYFQNEAQLEKSRLLSDRFSAERPKGSFSTLEIQRTEQGDSAMYLCASSAGVNSPLHFGNGTRLTVT.

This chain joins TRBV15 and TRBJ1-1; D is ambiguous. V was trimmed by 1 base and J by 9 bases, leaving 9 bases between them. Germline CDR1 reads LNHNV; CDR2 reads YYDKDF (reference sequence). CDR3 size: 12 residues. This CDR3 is CATSRASEKAFF. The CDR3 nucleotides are TGTGCCACCAGCAGAGCTAGCGAGAAAGCTTTCTTT.

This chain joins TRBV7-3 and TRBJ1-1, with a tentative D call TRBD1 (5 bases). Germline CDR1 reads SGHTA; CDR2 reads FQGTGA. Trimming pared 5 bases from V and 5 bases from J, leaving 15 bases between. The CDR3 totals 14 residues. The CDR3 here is CASSPGTLGTEAFF. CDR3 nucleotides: TGTGCCAGCAGCCCCGGGACCCTCGGGACTGAAGCTTTCTTT.

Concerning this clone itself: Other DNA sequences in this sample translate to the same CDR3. The CDR3 region has the DNA TGTGCCAGTAGAAGGGCAACAGGGGGAACCCCCTACGAGCAGTACTTC. Translation: CASRRATGGTPYEQYF. This chain connects TRBV19 to TRBJ2-7; 8 bases map to TRBD1. CDR1 is LNHDA, CDR2 SQIVND, per germline (reference sequence). The junction had 12 bases not matched to a gene; V was cut back by 6 bases and J by 2 bases. This CDR3 is built from 16 residues.